A selection of T cell receptor beta chains follows, all from one sample in a study of blood T cell repertoires in COVID-19. Data came from immunoSEQ multiplex PCR; TCRdb stores just in-frame clones and leaves some out. Of a few hundred thousand clones listed, roughly 90% are singletons. Sequences were obtained from PBMCs or T cells enriched from blood (not recorded which). The receptors shown here come from a woman in her twenties or thirties who had recovered from COVID-19. Each CDR3 is given with its conserved first and last residue. The order of the fields is J gene, clone size, D gene, CDR3 length, V gene, CDR3 DNA, CDR3 protein. A D gene is named only where the DNA matches it firmly. Rows give clone size only sometimes, using once, few, many, or a class for an expanded clone.

TRBJ2-7	NA	NA	13	TRBV5-1	TGCGCCAGCAGCTTGCAGGGATCCTACGAGCAGTACTTC	CASSLQGSYEQYF
TRBJ1-1	NA	NA	16	TRBV10-2	TGCGCCAGCAGTGAGCGGTTCGGGGACTTGAACACTGAAGCTTTCTTT	CASSERFGDLNTEAFF
TRBJ2-1	NA	TRBD2	18	TRBV5-8	TGTGCCAGCAGCAGAAAGAGATTAACTAGCGGGGCGCCCAATGAGCAGTTCTTC	CASSRKRLTSGAPNEQFF
TRBJ2-7	NA	TRBD2	16	TRBV3-1/TRBV3-2	TGTGCCAGCAGCCAAGATCCAGCTAGCGGGGGCTACGAGCAGTACTTC	CASSQDPASGGYEQYF
TRBJ2-7	NA	TRBD1	15	TRBV7-2	TGTGCCAGCAGTAGAGGGACAGCGGTTTCCTACGAGCAGTACTTC	CASSRGTAVSYEQYF
TRBJ1-2	NA	NA	12	TRBV12-3/TRBV12-4	TGTGCCAGCAGTCCCTCGGGGTATGGCTACACCTTC	CASSPSGYGYTF
TRBJ1-2	NA	TRBD1	14	TRBV18	TGTGCCAGCTCCCTTGAACAGGGGGACTATGGCTACACCTTC	CASSLEQGDYGYTF
TRBJ1-1	NA	TRBD1	15	TRBV2	TGTGCCAGCAGTGAAGTGGGGACAGAGAACACTGAAGCTTTCTTT	CASSEVGTENTEAFF
TRBJ2-5	once	NA	14	TRBV9	TGTGCCAGCAGCGTAGGATCACTCCAAGAGACCCAGTACTTC	CASSVGSLQETQYF
TRBJ2-1	NA	NA	16	TRBV18	TGTGCCAGCTCACCACCTAGCCAGATCTCCTACAATGAGCAGTTCTTC	CASSPPSQISYNEQFF
TRBJ1-2	NA	TRBD1	13	TRBV10-3	TGTGCCATCAGTGTTACAGGGGACTATGGCTACACCTTC	CAISVTGDYGYTF
TRBJ2-7	NA	NA	17	TRBV28	TGTGCCAGCAGTTCGCGAGGGGGGGGGACTCGTCCCTACGAGCAGTACTTC	CASSSRGGGTRPYEQYF
TRBJ1-2	NA	TRBD1	14	TRBV5-1	TGCGCCAGCAGCCCCTACACCACAGGGGAAGGCTACACCTTC	CASSPYTTGEGYTF
TRBJ2-2	NA	TRBD2	15	TRBV7-2	TGTGCCAGCAGCTTAGTGGCGGGAGGCACCGGGGAGCTGTTTTTT	CASSLVAGGTGELFF
TRBJ2-5	NA	NA	13	TRBV4-2	TGTGCCAGCAGCCAGATGGGCGGGGAGACCCAGTACTTC	CASSQMGGETQYF
TRBJ1-6	NA	NA	13	TRBV11-2	TGTGCCAGCACCCCGGGGGGGCTTTCACCCCTCCACTTT	CASTPGGLSPLHF
TRBJ1-5	once	TRBD1	15	TRBV4-1	TGCGCCAGCAGCCTATCAGGGGGTAGCAATCAGCCCCAGCATTTT	CASSLSGGSNQPQHF
TRBJ2-5	NA	NA	14	TRBV9	TGTGCCAGCAGCGTAACGGAGGGCGTGGAGACCCAGTACTTC	CASSVTEGVETQYF
TRBJ1-5	NA	NA	15	TRBV18	TGTGCCAGCTCACCAACAGGGACCTACAATCAGCCCCAGCATTTT	CASSPTGTYNQPQHF